Below are 8 T cell receptor beta chains sequenced from a single sample in a study of blood T cell repertoires in COVID-19. The assay was immunoSEQ multiplex PCR, and TCRdb's table has in-frame clones only and misses some. The sample consists of approximately 35,000 clones, over 75% of them appearing once. The sequencing sample was made of peripheral blood. All receptors come from a man in his sixties with active COVID-19.

The gene calls are TRBV28 and TRBJ2-1; TRBD2 aligns across 12 bases. This CDR3 has 15 amino acids. Germline values: CDR1 MDHEN, CDR2 SYDVKM. The V and J ends lost 6 bases and 8 bases, in that order; junction bases with no gene match: 8. The CDR3: CASSPSGRASDEQFF. The CDR3 region has the DNA TGTGCCAGCAGCCCTAGCGGGAGGGCCTCGGATGAGCAGTTCTTC.

The genes are TRBV5-1 and TRBJ2-1; D is ambiguous. The CDR3 runs 13 residues. CDR1 SGHRS and CDR2 YFSETQ come from the germline V gene. V was trimmed by 4 bases and J by 7 bases, leaving 12 bases between them. The CDR3 sequence: CASSTVLGNEQFF. The CDR3 bases are TGCGCCAGCAGCACCGTCCTAGGAAATGAGCAGTTCTTC.

The chain couples TRBV11-2 to TRBJ2-1, with 7 positions matching TRBD1. This CDR3 region has 16 residues. V shed 6 bases and J 5 bases; nucleotides not matched to a gene: 13. Germline CDR1 is SGHAT and CDR2 is FQNNGV. The CDR3: CASRSTPGQTNNEQFF. As DNA, the CDR3 is TGTGCCAGCAGAAGCACCCCGGGACAGACTAACAATGAGCAGTTCTTC.

The chain couples TRBV18 to TRBJ2-3; 7 nucleotides agree with TRBD2. CDR1 is KGHSH and CDR2 is LQKENI in the germline V gene. This CDR3 comprises 18 residues. Losses at the gene ends were 3 bases for V and 0 bases for J; bases not matched to a gene: 12. The CDR3 region is CASSPVGLREPSTDTQYF. Here the CDR3 DNA reads TGTGCCAGCTCACCCGTTGGGTTGCGGGAGCCTAGCACAGATACGCAGTATTTT.

The V and J genes are TRBV18 and TRBJ1-1; 8 positions match TRBD1. CDR1 and CDR2 (germline): KGHSH, LQKENI. CDR3 length equals 16 residues. The J segment lost 5 bases and the V segment lost 1 base, leaving 9 bases of the junction unmatched. Here the CDR3 reads CASSPLQGATRTEAFF. In nucleotides, the CDR3 is TGTGCCAGCTCACCACTCCAGGGGGCCACTCGGACTGAAGCTTTCTTT.

The chain has TRBV4-2 and TRBJ1-2; 7 nucleotides line up with TRBD1. CDR1 is LGHNA and CDR2 is YNFKEQ in the germline V gene. This CDR3 spans 16 amino acids. The ends lost 2 bases at V and 8 bases at J; junction bases unmatched: 14. CDR3 nucleotides: TGTGCCAGCAGCCAAACGCGGCGAGGGGGCGCGGGAGGCTACACCTTC. It encodes CASSQTRRGGAGGYTF.

The rearrangement joins TRBV18 to TRBJ1-2; TRBD1 matches at 7 bases. Germline values: CDR1 KGHSH, CDR2 LQKENI. Trimming took 3 bases from V and 7 from J; bases not matched to a gene: 5. The CDR3 length is 13 residues. The CDR3 nucleotides read TGTGCCAGCTCACCCCCCACAGGGGTTGGCTACACCTTC. As protein: CASSPPTGVGYTF.

The chain recombines TRBV10-3 with TRBJ2-1; 11 bases are a match to TRBD2. The CDR3 has 15 amino acids. The J segment lost 8 bases and the V segment lost 0 bases, leaving 3 bases of the junction unmatched. Per germline, CDR1 ENHRY and CDR2 SYGVKD. The CDR3 loop reads CAISESGTSGYEQFF. The DNA of the CDR3 is TGTGCCATCAGTGAGTCAGGGACTAGCGGTTATGAGCAGTTCTTC.